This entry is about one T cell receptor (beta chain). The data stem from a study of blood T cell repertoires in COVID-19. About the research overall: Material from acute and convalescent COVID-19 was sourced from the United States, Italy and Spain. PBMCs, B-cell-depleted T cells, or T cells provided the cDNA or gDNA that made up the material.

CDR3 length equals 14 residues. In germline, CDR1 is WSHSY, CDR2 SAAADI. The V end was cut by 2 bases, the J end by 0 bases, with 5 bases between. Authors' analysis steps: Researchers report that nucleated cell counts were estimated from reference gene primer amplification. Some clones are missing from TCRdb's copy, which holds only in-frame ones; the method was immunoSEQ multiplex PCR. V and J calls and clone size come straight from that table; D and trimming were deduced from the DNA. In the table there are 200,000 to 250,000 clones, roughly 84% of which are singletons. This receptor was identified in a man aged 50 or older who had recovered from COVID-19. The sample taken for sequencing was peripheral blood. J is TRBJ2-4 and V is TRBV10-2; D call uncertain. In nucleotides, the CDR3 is TGCGCCAGCAGTGAGGTTCTAGCCAAAAACATTCAGTACTTC. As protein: CASSEVLAKNIQYF.